This T cell receptor beta chain was sequenced during a study of a mutant IDH1 vaccine in newly diagnosed glioma. Produced via immunoSEQ multiplex PCR; TCRdb's table is partial and in-frame only. The sample lists about 60,000 clones, around 84% occurring once. The time point is: week 35, safety follow-up. What each vaccine dose contained was 300 ug of mutant IDH1 20-mer peptide, accompanied by topical imiquimod. The CDR3 consists of 15 residues. CDR1 is SGHDT, CDR2 YYEEEE, per germline. V shed 4 bases and J shed 0 bases, with 11 bases lying between them. Concerning this clone: Its antigen is undetermined.

This receptor was obtained from a man aged 25 to 40 with glioma. The specimen comprised PBMCs, sampled from a glioma patient whose treatment included an IDH1 peptide vaccine. The chain uses TRBV5-6 and TRBJ1-3, with D tentatively TRBD1 (5 bases). The CDR3 loop is CASSTGLLSGNTIYF. The CDR3 nucleotides read TGTGCCAGCAGCACGGGACTGCTCTCTGGAAACACCATATATTTT.